These T cell receptor beta chains were read from a single sample in a study of OX40 agonist ivuxolimab in advanced cancers. TCRdb's copy holds only in-frame clones and misses some; the assay was immunoSEQ multiplex PCR. The sample yields about 50,000 clones, roughly three quarters seen once. Here the sequenced sample was CD4+ or CD8+ T cells sorted from blood, taken in a trial of the OX40 agonist ivuxolimab. Receptor source: an adult with an advanced solid tumor such as melanoma, head and neck, liver or kidney cancer. Both conserved end residues are part of each CDR3. The order of the fields is CDR3 DNA, CDR3 protein, V gene, clone size, J gene, D gene, CDR3 length. The D gene is left open where the match is weak. Only some rows state a clone size, as once, few, many or a class for expanded clones.

TGTGCCAGTCACAGGGGATCGAACACTGAAGCTTTCTTT CASHRGSNTEAFF TRBV14 NA TRBJ1-1 TRBD1 13
TGTGCCAGCAGCTTGAGGACAGGGCGGGTTAGCAATCAGCCCCAGCATTTT CASSLRTGRVSNQPQHF TRBV5-6 NA TRBJ1-5 TRBD1 17
TGCGCCAGCAGCCAAGGACACTTCGCGCAGTTCTTC CASSQGHFAQFF TRBV4-3 NA TRBJ2-1 NA 12
TGTGCCAGCAGCTTTAGGGGGGAGACCCAGTACTTC CASSFRGETQYF TRBV7-2 NA TRBJ2-5 NA 12
TGCGCCAGCAGTGCAGACTTGAACACTGAAGCTTTCTTT CASSADLNTEAFF TRBV5-1 once TRBJ1-1 NA 13
TGCGCCAGCAGCCAAGGATCGACGGGTGCAACTAATGAAAAACTGTTTTTT CASSQGSTGATNEKLFF TRBV4-1 NA TRBJ1-4 NA 17
TGTGCCAGCAGCCGACTAGGGACTAGTTCGGGGGAGCAGTACTTC CASSRLGTSSGEQYF TRBV11-2 once TRBJ2-7 TRBD2 15
TGTGCCAGCAGTTACTTGGACAGGGTGTTTTCACCCCTCCACTTT CASSYLDRVFSPLHF TRBV6-5 NA TRBJ1-6 TRBD1 15
TGTGCCAGCAGCAAAAGAGGGACAGGTAAATCTGGGGCCAACGTCCTGACTTTC CASSKRGTGKSGANVLTF TRBV21-1 NA TRBJ2-6 NA 18
TGTGCCAGCAGCAGACGTGGGATGGACTATGGCTACACCTTC CASSRRGMDYGYTF TRBV6-6 NA TRBJ1-2 NA 14
TGTGCCAGCAGTGGCAGGGATAGGACCGAAGCTTTCTTT CASSGRDRTEAFF TRBV6-5 once TRBJ1-1 NA 13
TGTGCCAGCAGTTTAGGGAAGGGACACTTACTTCACTCCTACAATGAGCAGTTCTTC CASSLGKGHLLHSYNEQFF TRBV28 NA TRBJ2-1 NA 19
TGTGCCAGCAGTTCCTCCCGACAGGGACCTAATGAAAAACTGTTTTTT CASSSSRQGPNEKLFF TRBV6-6 NA TRBJ1-4 TRBD1 16
TGTGCCAGCAGCTTAGCCGCCGGGACTAGCGGGAGGGATACGCAGTATTTT CASSLAAGTSGRDTQYF TRBV7-9 NA TRBJ2-3 TRBD2 17
TGTGCCAGCTCACCACGTCAGGGAGGAACGTATTCACCCCTCCACTTT CASSPRQGGTYSPLHF TRBV18 NA TRBJ1-6 NA 16
TGTGCCAGCAGTTCCCAGGGGGCAGAGACTGAAGCTTTCTTT CASSSQGAETEAFF TRBV2 NA TRBJ1-1 TRBD1 14
TGTGCCAGCGGTTTTCTGCCGGGGGCAGGGCCCCAGCATTTT CASGFLPGAGPQHF TRBV5-5 medium-sized TRBJ1-5 NA 14
TGTGCCAGCAGTAGGGACAGTAACCAGCCCCAGCATTTT CASSRDSNQPQHF TRBV28 NA TRBJ1-5 TRBD1 13
TGTGCCAGCAGCTTACCAAACACCGGGGAGCTGTTTTTT CASSLPNTGELFF TRBV7-2 NA TRBJ2-2 NA 13
TGCGCCAGCAGCCAAGGTGGGGGGCAGGGCCCCCGCCGGGCTTTCTTT CASSQGGGQGPRRAFF TRBV4-1 NA TRBJ1-1 NA 16
TGCGCCAGCAGCCCCCGGGGCGGGACAGGCTCCTACGAGCAGTACTTC CASSPRGGTGSYEQYF TRBV4-1 NA TRBJ2-7 TRBD1 16
TGTGCCAGCTCCGCCGGGACAGCTTCTGGAAACACCATATATTTT CASSAGTASGNTIYF TRBV28 NA TRBJ1-3 TRBD1 15
TGTGCCAGTAGTGGGGGGCTGGGGCAGTACTTC CASSGGLGQYF TRBV19 NA TRBJ2-7 NA 11
NA CASTWTDGGPSIF TRBV6-1 NA TRBJ1-5 NA 13
TGTGCCAGCAGCGTAGTGGCGGGATTAAGCTCCTACAATGAGCAGTTCTTC CASSVVAGLSSYNEQFF TRBV9 NA TRBJ2-1 NA 17
TGTGCCAGCAGTTCCCAGGGCCTAAACAGCTACGAGCAGTACTTC CASSSQGLNSYEQYF TRBV27 NA TRBJ2-7 NA 15
TGCAGTGCTAGCAGGGCGGCGACCCAGTACTTC CSASRAATQYF TRBV20-1 NA TRBJ2-5 NA 11
TGTGCCAGCAGTGCCAGAAAAAACTCCTACGAGCAGTACTTC CASSARKNSYEQYF TRBV6-1 once TRBJ2-7 NA 14
TGTGCCAGCAGCTTTTTCGGCGGGAGCTCCTACAATGAGCAGTTCTTC CASSFFGGSSYNEQFF TRBV7-9 NA TRBJ2-1 TRBD2 16
TGCGCCAGCAGCCAAGAGAGGACGGTGAATGAAAAACTGTTTTTT CASSQERTVNEKLFF TRBV4-1 few TRBJ1-4 NA 15
TGTGCCAGCAGTGGAACGACAGGTTCCAATCAGCCCCAGCATTTT CASSGTTGSNQPQHF TRBV2 NA TRBJ1-5 NA 15
TGTGCCTGGAACGGCGGGAACACTGAAGCTTTCTTT CAWNGGNTEAFF TRBV30 few TRBJ1-1 NA 12
TGTGCCAGTAGTATAGGGCCACAGGGGTTACCCAGGAGCTCCTACAATGAGCAGTTCTTC CASSIGPQGLPRSSYNEQFF TRBV19 NA TRBJ2-1 TRBD1 20
TGTGCCAGTAGTAACGATTTCGCGAGCACCGGGGAGCTGTTTTTT CASSNDFASTGELFF TRBV19 few TRBJ2-2 NA 15
TGTGCCAGCTCACCAGTAGACAGGCCCATGAACACTGAAGCTTTCTTT CASSPVDRPMNTEAFF TRBV18 NA TRBJ1-1 NA 16
TGCAGCGTTGAGGCGGCAGTGACGAGCTACACCTTC CSVEAAVTSYTF TRBV29-1 NA TRBJ1-2 NA 12
TGTGCCAGCAGCTCGAGCTCTCGACAGGCCAACTATGGCTACACCTTC CASSSSSRQANYGYTF TRBV7-9 NA TRBJ1-2 NA 16
TGCGCCAGCAGCCAAGAATACACGGAGCATGGCTACACCTTC CASSQEYTEHGYTF TRBV4-3 NA TRBJ1-2 NA 14
TGCGCCAGCAGCTCCAGCGGAAACTCCTACAATGAGCAGTTCTTC CASSSSGNSYNEQFF TRBV5-1 few TRBJ2-1 NA 15
TGTGCCTGGAGTGTAGGAGGTGGGACCCACGAGCAGTACTTC CAWSVGGGTHEQYF TRBV30 NA TRBJ2-7 NA 14
TGTGCCAGTAGGTCCCAGAGCTCCTACGAGCAGTACTTC CASRSQSSYEQYF TRBV19 NA TRBJ2-7 NA 13
TGTGCCAGCTCACCTTCGTTACAGTCCTACGAGCAGTACTTC CASSPSLQSYEQYF TRBV18 NA TRBJ2-7 NA 14